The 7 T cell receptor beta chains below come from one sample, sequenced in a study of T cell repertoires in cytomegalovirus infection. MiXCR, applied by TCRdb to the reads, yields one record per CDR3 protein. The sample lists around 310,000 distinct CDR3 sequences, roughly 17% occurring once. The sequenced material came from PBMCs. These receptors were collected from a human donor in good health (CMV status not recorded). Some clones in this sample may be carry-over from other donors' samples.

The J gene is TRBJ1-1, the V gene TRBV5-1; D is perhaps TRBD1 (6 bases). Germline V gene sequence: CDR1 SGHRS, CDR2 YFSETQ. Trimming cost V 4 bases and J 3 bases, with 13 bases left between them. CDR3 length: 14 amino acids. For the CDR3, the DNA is TGCGCCAGCAGCGATTACAGGGTTCACACTGAAGCTTTCTTT. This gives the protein CASSDYRVHTEAFF.

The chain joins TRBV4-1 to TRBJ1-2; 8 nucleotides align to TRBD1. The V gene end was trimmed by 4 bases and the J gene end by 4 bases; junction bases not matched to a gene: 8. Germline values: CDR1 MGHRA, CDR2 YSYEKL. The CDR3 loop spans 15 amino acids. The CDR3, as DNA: TGCGCCAGCAGCCCTGGACAGGGACAAGGCTATGGCTACACCTTC. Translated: CASSPGQGQGYGYTF.

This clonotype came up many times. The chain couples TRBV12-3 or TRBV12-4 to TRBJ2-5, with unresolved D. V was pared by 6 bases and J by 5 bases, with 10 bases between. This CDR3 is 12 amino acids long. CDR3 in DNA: TGTGCCAGCAGCAGGAGTACGGAGACCCAGTACTTC. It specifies CASSRSTETQYF.

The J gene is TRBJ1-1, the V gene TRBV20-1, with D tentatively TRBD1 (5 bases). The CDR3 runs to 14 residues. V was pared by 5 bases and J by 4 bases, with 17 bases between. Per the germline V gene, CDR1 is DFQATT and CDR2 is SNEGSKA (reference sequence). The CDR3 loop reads CSARSGGWATEAFF. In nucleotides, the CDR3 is TGCAGTGCTCGATCGGGGGGTTGGGCCACTGAAGCTTTCTTT.

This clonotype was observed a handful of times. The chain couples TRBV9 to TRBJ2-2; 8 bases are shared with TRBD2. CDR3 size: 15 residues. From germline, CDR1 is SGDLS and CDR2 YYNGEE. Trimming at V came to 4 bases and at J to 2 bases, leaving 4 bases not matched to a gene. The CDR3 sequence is CASSMSGGNTGELFF. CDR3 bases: TGTGCCAGCAGCATGAGCGGGGGCAACACCGGGGAGCTGTTTTTT.

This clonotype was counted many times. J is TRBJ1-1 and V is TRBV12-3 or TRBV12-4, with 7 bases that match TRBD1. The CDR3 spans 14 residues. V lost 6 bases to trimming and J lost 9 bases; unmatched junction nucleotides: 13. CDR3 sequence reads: CASRLSNRGAKAFF. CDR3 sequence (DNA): TGTGCCAGCAGGTTAAGCAACAGGGGCGCTAAAGCTTTCTTT.

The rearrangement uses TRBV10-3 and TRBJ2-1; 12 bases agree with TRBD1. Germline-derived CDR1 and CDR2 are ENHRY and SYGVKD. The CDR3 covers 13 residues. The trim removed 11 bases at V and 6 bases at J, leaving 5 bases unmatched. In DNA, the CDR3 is TGTGCCTCCAAGGGACAGGGGGCCAATGAGCAGTTCTTC. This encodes CASKGQGANEQFF.